One and the same sample provided the 16 T cell receptor beta chains below, sequenced in a study of post-analysis software for immune sequencing data. Study-wide results and limits: Controls showed lower frequencies than patients for five or six TRBV segments, and TRBV5-6, TRBV5-1 and TRBV20-1 were among these.

Their antigens remain unidentified. Presence of unique molecular identifiers characterized the TCR beta cDNA libraries. TCRdb ran MiXCR on the PCR reads and lists one entry per CDR3 protein. The sample shows over 700,000 distinct CDR3 sequences, 30% of them seen only once. Sequencing was done on a sample of blood. The receptors shown here come from a girl aged 10-17 years with multiple sclerosis.

The chain joins TRBV15 to TRBJ1-2; 9 positions match TRBD1. The CDR3 runs 14 residues. Per the germline V gene, CDR1 is LNHNV and CDR2 is YYDKDF (reference sequence). V was clipped by 2 bases and J by 10 bases; unmatched bases: 8. This CDR3 reads CATSRRPRTGDYTF. The CDR3 nucleotides are TGTGCCACCAGCAGACGCCCTAGGACAGGGGACTACACCTTC.

This clonotype was counted a single time. The CDR3: CASSGPTSGSSDEQYF. The CDR3 DNA sequence: TGTGCCAGCAGTGGGCCGACTAGCGGGAGTAGCGACGAGCAGTACTTC. The gene calls are TRBV6-1 and TRBJ2-7; 12 nucleotides line up with TRBD2. CDR1 and CDR2 from the germline V gene are MNHNS and SASEGT. The J segment lost 5 bases and the V segment lost 4 bases, leaving 9 bases of the junction unmatched. The CDR3 is 16 residues long.

The J gene is TRBJ2-3, the V gene TRBV11-2; possible D gene TRBD2, 7 bases. CDR3 length: 14 amino acids. Deletions cut 7 bases from V and 2 bases from J, with 13 bases between. Germline assignment: CDR1 SGHAT and CDR2 FQNNGV. CDR3 DNA sequence: TGTGCCAGCAATGGGGGGGCGTTCACAGATACGCAGTATTTT. It encodes CASNGGAFTDTQYF.

The chain is built from TRBV2 and TRBJ2-5, with 8 positions matching TRBD2. CDR3 length: 14 amino acids. After removal of 7 bases from V and 4 bases from J, the junction contained 8 bases not matched to a gene. The germline gives CDR1 SNHLY, CDR2 FYNNEI. CDR3 residues: CASIPGTSGETQYF. CDR3 nucleotide sequence: TGTGCCAGCATCCCCGGGACTAGTGGAGAGACCCAGTACTTC.

On this clonotype itself: The junction does not match germline at one end; this may be a read error. V and J are TRBV2 and TRBJ1-4, with D possibly matching TRBD1 (6 bases). The CDR3 sequence is 13 residues long. Germline V gives CDR1 SNHLY, CDR2 FYNNEI. In nucleotides, the CDR3 is TGTGCCAGCCGGGGGGGCCTTAATGAAAAACGGTTTTTT. This encodes CASRGGLNEKRFF.

This clonotype was recorded a few times. The chain employs TRBV9 and TRBJ2-1, with D possibly TRBD2 on 5 matching bases. The germline V and J ends were trimmed by 4 bases and 6 bases, with 20 bases remaining between them. CDR3 length: 16 residues. The germline gives CDR1 SGDLS, CDR2 YYNGEE. The CDR3 nucleotides are TGTGCCAGCAGCCCTCTACTAGGCAAGACGGTCAATGAGCAGTTCTTC. This sequence encodes CASSPLLGKTVNEQFF.

Only a few counts were recorded for this clonotype. This sequence joins TRBV15 and TRBJ1-5; 7 nucleotides match TRBD1. The CDR3 runs 13 residues. CDR1 is LNHNV, CDR2 YYDKDF, per germline (reference sequence). V shed 1 base, J shed 9 bases, and the junction held 3 bases outside the gene matches. CDR3 loop: CATSRGDSRPQHF. In DNA, the CDR3 is TGTGCCACCAGCAGAGGGGACAGTCGGCCCCAGCATTTT. Full variable domain (missing parts from reference TRBV15 and TRBJ1-5): DAMVIQNPRYQVTQFGKPVTLSCSQTLNHNVMYWYQQKSSQAPKLLFHYYDKDFNNEADTPDNFQSRRPNTSFCFLDIRSPGLGDTAMYLCATSRGDSRPQHFGDGTRLSIL.

This clonotype was seen many times. This sequence joins TRBV4-1 and TRBJ2-3; no definite D call. This CDR3 region has 15 residues. V was pared by 1 base and J by 2 bases, with 10 bases between. The germline gives CDR1 MGHRA, CDR2 YSYEKL. In DNA, the CDR3 is TGCGCCAGCAGCCAAGTGGCAGGACCCACAGATACGCAGTATTTT. Its protein is CASSQVAGPTDTQYF.

This clonotype has more than one count but fewer than ten. The chain carries TRBV5-1 and TRBJ1-2; D call uncertain. The germline V and J ends were trimmed by 5 bases and 1 base, with 15 bases remaining between them. CDR1 is SGHRS and CDR2 is YFSETQ in the germline V gene. The CDR3 covers 15 residues. CDR3 loop: CASRQPALLNYGYTF. The CDR3, as DNA: TGCGCCAGCAGACAACCAGCCCTCCTTAACTATGGCTACACCTTC.

This sequence joins TRBV20-1 and TRBJ2-3; TRBD2 is a possible D gene (6 bases). The V end lost 4 bases, the J end lost 4 bases, and 12 bases lay between the germline ends. The CDR3 is 13 residues long. Germline CDR1 and CDR2: DFQATT and SNEGSKA (reference sequence). CDR3 in amino acids: CSATGPSADTQYF. For the CDR3, the DNA is TGCAGTGCTACGGGGCCTAGCGCAGATACGCAGTATTTT.

This clonotype was seen a handful of times. This sequence joins TRBV3-1 and TRBJ2-3, with TRBD2 matching 8 bases. With 4 bases clipped from V and 4 bases from J, the junction kept 7 bases outside the gene matches. CDR3 size: 15 residues. The germline V gene has CDR1 LGHDT and CDR2 YNNKEL (reference sequence). The CDR3, as DNA: TGTGCCAGCAGCCTAAGCGGGAGTATCGCAGATACGCAGTATTTT. This encodes CASSLSGSIADTQYF.

Comment on this clonotype: A junction end diverges from the germline sequence, so it may reflect a read error. This chain links TRBV20-1 with TRBJ2-5; the D gene is possibly TRBD1 (5 bases). CDR1 is DFQATT, CDR2 SNEGSKA, per germline (reference sequence). The CDR3 spans 15 residues. The CDR3 loop reads CSAPELGLPQEAQYF. In nucleotides, the CDR3 is TGCAGTGCCCCCGAGCTGGGGCTACCCCAAGAGGCCCAGTACTTC.

The chain is built from TRBV27 and TRBJ2-4; 11 nucleotides line up with TRBD2. The DNA end favors TRBJ2-7, so the J call may be wrong. Germline V gene sequence: CDR1 MNHEY, CDR2 SMNVEV (reference sequence). The CDR3 contains 14 residues. The DNA of the CDR3 is TGTGCCAGCAAACCGACTAGCGGGACATACGAGCAGTACTTC. Protein sequence: CASKPTSGTYEQYF.

The CDR3 DNA sequence: TGCGCCAGCAGGAGTCGGTGGAAAGCTTTCTTT. This encodes CASRSRWKAFF. The genes are TRBV5-1 and TRBJ1-1; D uncertain. The CDR3 is made up of 11 amino acids. Trimming took off 5 bases at V and 9 bases at J, with 11 bases between the two ends. Germline lookup yields CDR1 SGHRS and CDR2 YFSETQ.

This clonotype has a handful of counts. The V gene is TRBV11-3, the J gene TRBJ1-5; D is unresolved. The length of the CDR3 is 13 residues. Trimming took off 7 bases at V and 9 bases at J, with 16 bases between the two ends. The germline gives CDR1 SGHNT, CDR2 YENEEA. CDR3: CASTSRPCRPQHF. The CDR3, as DNA: TGTGCCAGCACCAGCCGGCCGTGTCGGCCCCAGCATTTT.

The V and J genes are TRBV10-3 and TRBJ2-1; 7 nucleotides match TRBD2. CDR3 length: 13 residues. Per germline, CDR1 ENHRY and CDR2 SYGVKD. V lost 10 bases and J lost 5; bases outside the gene matches: 8. CDR3 protein: CARSSGPNNEQFF. CDR3 nucleotides: TGTGCCAGATCTAGCGGTCCAAACAATGAGCAGTTCTTC.